The rows below give T cell receptor beta chains drawn from one sample of a study of post-analysis software for immune sequencing data. TCRdb independently ran MiXCR on the PCR reads; one entry per CDR3 protein. This repertoire shows some 700,000 distinct CDR3 sequences, around 64% found once; its top ten account for about 10%. Specimen: blood. All receptors derive from a girl aged 2-10 years with multiple sclerosis. Both conserved end residues are part of each CDR3. Fields, in order: V gene, D gene, clone size, J gene, CDR3 DNA, CDR3 protein. The D gene is left open where the match is weak. Size is stated for part of the rows, as once, few or many counts, or as a class when the clone is expanded.

TRBV29-1,TRBD1,.,TRBJ1-2,TGCAGCGTTGAACCCTGGGGGACAGGGGCGAACTATGGCTACACCTTC,CSVEPWGTGANYGYTF
TRBV4-1,.,.,TRBJ2-7,TGCGCCAGCAGCCAGGTAACCAGCCTTTACGAGCAGTACTTC,CASSQVTSLYEQYF
TRBV18,TRBD1,.,TRBJ1-2,TGTGCCAGCTCAGGGGACAGAACCTATGGCTACACCTTC,CASSGDRTYGYTF
TRBV12-3/TRBV12-4,.,few,TRBJ2-5,TGTGCCAGCAGTTTAGCGCTCAGACTAAGGGAGACCCAGTACTTC,CASSLALRLRETQYF
TRBV7-8,TRBD1,.,TRBJ2-7,TGTGCCAGCAGCTACGGGACAGGGTTGACCTACGAGCAGTACTTC,CASSYGTGLTYEQYF
TRBV28,.,once,TRBJ2-7,TGTGCCAGCAGCTCCTGGTGGGAATGGGACGAGCAGTACTTC,CASSSWWEWDEQYF
TRBV7-9,.,few,TRBJ2-7,TGTGCCAGCAGCTTAGCGGCAGCCGCCTACGAGCAGTACTTC,CASSLAAAAYEQYF
TRBV5-1,.,.,TRBJ2-1,TGCGCCAGCAGCTTGGCCGCCAGGGATGGTAATGAGCAGTTCTTC,CASSLAARDGNEQFF
TRBV27,TRBD2,once,TRBJ2-3,TGTGCCAGTAGTAGCGGGAGATCAGATACGCAGTATTTT,CASSSGRSDTQYF
TRBV18,.,few,TRBJ2-7,TGTGCCAGCTCACTAGAAGGGGCGCTCTACGAGCAGTACTTC,CASSLEGALYEQYF
TRBV7-9,.,.,TRBJ2-7,TGTGCCAGCAGCTTAGATCTAGCGTGGTACGAGCAGTACTTC,CASSLDLAWYEQYF
TRBV6-4,TRBD2,.,TRBJ2-5,TGTGCCAGCAGTGAGACGGGAGGGTCAGAGACCCAGTACTTC,CASSETGGSETQYF
TRBV20-1,.,.,TRBJ2-7,TGCAGTGCTAGAGGCGCAGGGTATTCCTACGAGCAGTACTTC,CSARGAGYSYEQYF
TRBV5-1,TRBD1,once,TRBJ2-1,TGCGCCAGCAGTCGACAGGGATGCTCCTACAATGAGCAGTTCTTC,CASSRQGCSYNEQFF
TRBV6-6,.,.,TRBJ2-1,TGTGCCAGTGCAGGAAGACAGGCGTACAATGAGCAGTTCTTC,CASAGRQAYNEQFF
TRBV20-1,TRBD1,.,TRBJ2-5,TGCAGTGTTAGACAGGGGATGGGAGAGACCCAGTACTTC,CSVRQGMGETQYF
TRBV6-1,TRBD1,.,TRBJ2-7,TGTGCCAGCAAAACAGGGACAGGTTCCGAGCAGTACTTC,CASKTGTGSEQYF
TRBV5-1,TRBD2,few,TRBJ2-5,TGCGCCAGCAGCTTGAAACTAGCGGGAGTTTCTCAAGAGACCCAGTACTTC,CASSLKLAGVSQETQYF
TRBV15,.,.,TRBJ2-7,TGTGCCACCAGCAGAGAACGGGCGGGAACGGGCGAGCAGTACTTC,CATSRERAGTGEQYF
TRBV9,.,.,TRBJ2-1,TGTGCCAGCAGCGTAGCAGGTCAGGCGGCCAATGAGCAGTTCTTC,CASSVAGQAANEQFF
TRBV20-1,TRBD2,.,TRBJ2-5,TGCAGTGCTAGGTCTGCTAGCGGGAGTAAGACCCAGTACTTC,CSARSASGSKTQYF
TRBV5-1,TRBD2,.,TRBJ2-1,TGCGCCAGCAGCTTGGGGGCGGGAGCGGGCCGGATCTCCTACAATGAGCAGTTCTTC,CASSLGAGAGRISYNEQFF
TRBV7-2,.,.,TRBJ1-5,TGTGCCAGCAGCTTAGGGACGATCAATCAGCCCCAGCATTTT,CASSLGTINQPQHF
TRBV20-1,.,.,TRBJ1-1,TGCAGTGCTGGAACTTCCGGGACGGTGAACACTGAAGCTTTCTTT,CSAGTSGTVNTEAFF
TRBV15,.,few,TRBJ2-3,TGTGCCACCAGCAGAGAGAGGGCAGGCCTTGATACGCAGTATTTT,CATSRERAGLDTQYF
TRBV3-1,.,.,TRBJ2-3,TGTGCCAGCAGCCTTAATCCCGGGATTTCAGATACGCAGTATTTT,CASSLNPGISDTQYF
TRBV27,TRBD2,.,TRBJ2-1,TGTGCCAGCAGTATACTAGCGGGAGGGCCTTACAATGAGCAGTTCTTC,CASSILAGGPYNEQFF
TRBV20-1,TRBD2,.,TRBJ2-1,TGCAGTGCTAGGGGACTAGACCCTGAGCAGTTCTTC,CSARGLDPEQFF
TRBV29-1,.,.,TRBJ2-5,TGCAGCGCTCACCAGGGGGGCGAGGCCCAGTACTTC,CSAHQGGEAQYF
TRBV5-1,.,.,TRBJ2-3,TGCGCCAGCCGGGTAAGGGGGGAGATCTACACAGATACGCAGTATTTT,CASRVRGEIYTDTQYF
TRBV24-1,.,.,TRBJ2-3,TGTGCCACCAGTGATTTCCGGTTGGATACGCAGTATTTT,CATSDFRLDTQYF
TRBV12-5,.,few,TRBJ2-5,TGTGCTAGTGGTTTGGCCCCAGGGGTGGAGACCCAGTACTTC,CASGLAPGVETQYF
TRBV5-1,.,.,TRBJ2-3,TGCGCCAGCAGCTCAAGCGGCTTTACAGATACGCAGTATTTT,CASSSSGFTDTQYF
TRBV10-3,.,.,TRBJ2-1,TGTGCCATCGGTGAGTACGGCGGAGGGGGTGACAGTGAGCAGTTCTTC,CAIGEYGGGGDSEQFF
TRBV11-2,.,few,TRBJ2-1,TGTGCCAGCAGCCATGAGAGGAATGAGCAGTTCTTC,CASSHERNEQFF
TRBV18,TRBD1,.,TRBJ1-1,TGTGCCAGCTCACCCCAGACAGGGTTCACCGAAGCTTTCTTT,CASSPQTGFTEAFF
TRBV12-3/TRBV12-4,.,.,TRBJ2-5,TGTGCCAGCAGTAGGGACCGGGATAGGCCCGTGATGGAGACCCAGTACTTC,CASSRDRDRPVMETQYF
TRBV6-2/TRBV6-3,.,.,TRBJ2-4,TGTGCCAGCACTGGCTTAGCCAAAAACATTCAGTACTTC,CASTGLAKNIQYF
TRBV20-1,TRBD1,few,TRBJ2-1,TGCAGTGCCGGGGACAGCTCCTACAATGAGCAGTTCTTC,CSAGDSSYNEQFF
TRBV6-1,.,.,TRBJ1-2,TGTGCCAGCAGTGAGCGACAGAACTATGGCTACACCTTC,CASSERQNYGYTF
TRBV20-1,.,once,TRBJ2-3,TGCAGTGCTAGTGTGGACAATACGCAGTATTTT,CSASVDNTQYF
TRBV12-3/TRBV12-4,.,.,TRBJ1-2,TGTGCCAGCAGTTTAAACAGGAGGTATGGCTACACCTTC,CASSLNRRYGYTF
TRBV12-3/TRBV12-4,.,once,TRBJ2-6,TGTGCCAGCAGCAGACCTCGACTCTCTGGGGCCAACGTCCTGACTTTC,CASSRPRLSGANVLTF
TRBV12-3/TRBV12-4,.,.,TRBJ1-2,TGTGCCAGCAGCTTGGTCACCCTTCTACAGGGTAACTATGGCTACACCTTC,CASSLVTLLQGNYGYTF